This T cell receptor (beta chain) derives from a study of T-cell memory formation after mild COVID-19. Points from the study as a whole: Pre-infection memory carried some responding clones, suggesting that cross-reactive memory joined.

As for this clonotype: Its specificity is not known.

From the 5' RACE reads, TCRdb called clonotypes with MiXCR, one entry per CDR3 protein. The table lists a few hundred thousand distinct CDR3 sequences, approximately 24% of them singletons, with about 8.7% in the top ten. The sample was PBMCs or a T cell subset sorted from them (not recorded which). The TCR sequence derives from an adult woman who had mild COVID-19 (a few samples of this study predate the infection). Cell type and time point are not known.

CDR3: CASSWSHRGNQPQHF. The CDR3 bases are TGTGCCAGCAGCTGGAGCCACAGGGGGAATCAGCCCCAGCATTTT. The chain has TRBV5-6 and TRBJ1-5; the match to TRBD1 covers 8 bases. J gave up 4 bases and V 3 bases, and 6 bases lay outside the gene matches. Germline-derived CDR1 and CDR2 are SGHDT and YYEEEE. The CDR3 length is 15 residues.